A selection of T cell receptor beta chains follows, all from one sample in a study of shared clonotypes between healthy human individuals. Generated by immunoSEQ multiplex PCR, the TCRdb table keeps only in-frame clones and is missing some. Found here are roughly 850,000 clones, 96% of them singletons; the top ten hold about 0.21%. The specimen was naive CD8+ T cells sorted from blood. All receptors derive from a man between 25 and 39 years old in good health. CDR3s include the opening cysteine and the closing phenylalanine or tryptophan. Fields, in order: V gene, clone size, J gene, D gene, CDR3 DNA, CDR3 protein. D genes are given only for firm matches. Clone size is shown for a subset of rows, as once, few, many or a class of expanded clone.

TRBV2	NA	TRBJ2-7	TRBD1	TGTGCCAGCAGTGAAGCGATAGACAGGGTTGAGATGGAGCAGTACTTC	CASSEAIDRVEMEQYF
TRBV28	NA	TRBJ2-7	TRBD2	TGTGCCAGCAGTTTATTTACTAGCGTGAGCTACCCAAACTACGAGCAGTACTTC	CASSLFTSVSYPNYEQYF
TRBV19	NA	TRBJ2-2	TRBD1	TGTGCCAGTAGTAATGGACAGGGTTGGGCCGGGGAGCTGTTTTTT	CASSNGQGWAGELFF
TRBV7-9	NA	TRBJ2-1	TRBD2	TGTGCCAGCAGCTCAGATAGCGGGAGACGGAATGAGCAGTTCTTC	CASSSDSGRRNEQFF
TRBV5-6	NA	TRBJ1-1	TRBD1	TGTGCCAGCAGCTTGCCCCCTTGGGACAGGGTTTCTATGAACACTGAAGCTTTCTTT	CASSLPPWDRVSMNTEAFF
TRBV5-4	NA	TRBJ2-1	NA	TGTGCCAGCAGCTTGGAGACCGGGTTAGTTGATGAGCAGTTCTTC	CASSLETGLVDEQFF
TRBV5-1	NA	TRBJ2-7	NA	TGCGCCAGCAGCTTGGAGGACACCGGGACGAGCATTGGCGAGCAGTACTTC	CASSLEDTGTSIGEQYF
TRBV20-1	NA	TRBJ1-4	NA	TGCAGGCACAGAAAGGGACTGTATTTT	CRHRKGLYF
TRBV4-1	NA	TRBJ2-7	NA	TGCGCCAGCAGCCAAGTAGGGGCCTTTGGCGAGCAGTACTTC	CASSQVGAFGEQYF
TRBV15	NA	TRBJ1-5	TRBD1	TGTGCCACCCAGAATTCAGGGGGCGTGCAGCCCCAGCATTTT	CATQNSGGVQPQHF
TRBV5-1	NA	TRBJ2-1	NA	TGCGCCAGCAGTGATAGCGGAAGCACCTACAATGAGCAGTTCTTC	CASSDSGSTYNEQFF
TRBV7-8	NA	TRBJ2-7	NA	TGTGCCAGCAGCCCTAGCTCGGGTCGGAACTACGAGCAGTACTTC	CASSPSSGRNYEQYF
TRBV7-9	NA	TRBJ2-5	TRBD1	TGTGCCAGCAGCTTAGGACAGGGGGCGCGGGAGACCCAGTACTTC	CASSLGQGARETQYF
TRBV27	NA	TRBJ1-1	NA	TGTGCCAGCAGTGTTGACCGCTTTGTCGCTGAAGCTTTCTTT	CASSVDRFVAEAFF
TRBV5-6	NA	TRBJ2-3	NA	TGTGCCAGCAGCTTGAGAGCTAGCACAGATACGCAGTATTTT	CASSLRASTDTQYF
TRBV29-1	NA	TRBJ2-1	NA	TGCAGCGTTCTAAGCCCCCTCAAGAATGAGCAGTTCTTC	CSVLSPLKNEQFF
TRBV19	NA	TRBJ1-4	NA	TGTGCCAGTAGTATTGTGACAGGTGAAAAACTGTTTTTT	CASSIVTGEKLFF
TRBV7-2	NA	TRBJ1-2	TRBD1	TGTGCCAGCAGCTCAACGACAGGGCTGGCGGGCTACACCTTC	CASSSTTGLAGYTF
TRBV27	NA	TRBJ2-7	NA	TGTGCCAGCAGTGCACTAGCTGGTGAGCAGTACTTC	CASSALAGEQYF
TRBV5-1	NA	TRBJ2-2	TRBD2	TGCGCCACCGGACTAGCCGCGAACACCGGGGAGCTGTTTTTT	CATGLAANTGELFF
TRBV11-2	few	TRBJ2-1	TRBD2	TGTGCCAGCAGCTTCGGGACTAGCGGGAGGGGGAATGAGCAGTTCTTC	CASSFGTSGRGNEQFF
TRBV27	NA	TRBJ2-7	TRBD1	TGTGCCAGCAGTCCGGGGACAGGGGTCGGCGAGCAGTACTTC	CASSPGTGVGEQYF
TRBV7-9	once	TRBJ2-7	TRBD1	TGTGCCAGCACCCCGGACAGGGGGACCACCTACGAGCAGTACTTC	CASTPDRGTTYEQYF
TRBV7-8	NA	TRBJ2-1	TRBD2	TGTGCCAGCAGCCCGAGACTAGCGGGTTTGGAAAATGAGCAGTTCTTC	CASSPRLAGLENEQFF
TRBV5-1	NA	TRBJ2-1	TRBD2	TGCGCCAGCAGCTTCGGGGGCGGGAGGTTCGCGGATGAGCAGTTCTTC	CASSFGGGRFADEQFF
TRBV10-3	NA	TRBJ2-1	NA	TGTGCCATCAGTGAGTCGGGGGGGACATACTTCTACAATGAGCAGTTCTTC	CAISESGGTYFYNEQFF
TRBV7-9	NA	TRBJ1-4	TRBD1	TGTGCCAGCAGCTTAGTGGACAGGGGAGGCGAAAAACTGTTTTTT	CASSLVDRGGEKLFF
TRBV6-5	NA	TRBJ2-2	NA	TGTGCCAGCAGTTACTCACACACCGGGGAGCTGTTTTTT	CASSYSHTGELFF
TRBV7-9	NA	TRBJ2-3	NA	TGTGCCAGCAGCTTAACCGGGACGGGCACAGATACGCAGTATTTT	CASSLTGTGTDTQYF
TRBV18	NA	TRBJ1-1	NA	TGTGCCAGCTCACCACCTCCGCAGGGCATCACTGAAGCTTTCTTT	CASSPPPQGITEAFF
TRBV2	NA	TRBJ2-3	NA	TGTGCCAGCCCGACAATCCGGGGAGATACGCAGTATTTT	CASPTIRGDTQYF
TRBV27	NA	TRBJ2-1	TRBD2	TGTGCCAGCAGCCCACTAGCGGGGGAGCAGTTCTTC	CASSPLAGEQFF
TRBV28	NA	TRBJ1-1	NA	TGTGCCAGCTTGTTTCAGGAGTCTGAAGCTTTCTTT	CASLFQESEAFF
TRBV4-1	NA	TRBJ2-7	TRBD1	TGCGCCAGCAGCCAGCAGACAGGGTCGCTCTACGAGCAGTACTTC	CASSQQTGSLYEQYF
TRBV13	NA	TRBJ2-7	NA	TGTGCCAGCAGCACGGGGGTTACCTACGAGCAGTACTTC	CASSTGVTYEQYF
TRBV11-3	once	TRBJ2-2	TRBD1	TGTGCCAGCCGCGACAGGGGATGGACCGGGGAGCTGTTTTTT	CASRDRGWTGELFF
TRBV30	once	TRBJ1-4	TRBD1	TGTGCCTGGCGCTACAGGGGAGAGGGTGAAAAACTGTTTTTT	CAWRYRGEGEKLFF
TRBV11-2	NA	TRBJ2-2	NA	TGTGCCAGCAGCCACCATCTCAGGGAGCTGTTTTTT	CASSHHLRELFF
TRBV7-9	NA	TRBJ2-7	NA	TGTGCCAGCAGCTTAGTCGGGGTACCCATCTACGAGCAGTACTTC	CASSLVGVPIYEQYF
TRBV9	NA	TRBJ2-3	TRBD2	TGTGCCAGCAGCCTCCTCGCTAGCGGCCCCCAGGGAGATACGCAGTATTTT	CASSLLASGPQGDTQYF
TRBV6-6	NA	TRBJ1-5	NA	TGTGCCAGCAGTTATGGGACGGAACAGCCCCAGCATTTT	CASSYGTEQPQHF
TRBV6-1	NA	TRBJ2-7	TRBD2	TGTGCCAGCAGTGAATTTTTAGCGGGAGGTTACGAGCAGTACTTC	CASSEFLAGGYEQYF
TRBV7-9	NA	TRBJ2-6	NA	TGTGCCAGCAGCTTAGCGGGGGGCGCTGGGGCCAACGTCCTGACTTTC	CASSLAGGAGANVLTF
TRBV7-3	NA	TRBJ2-3	TRBD1	TGTGCCAGCAGCGTACAGGGGGCCGGCACAGATACGCAGTATTTT	CASSVQGAGTDTQYF
TRBV6-4	NA	TRBJ1-2	NA	TGTGCCAGCAGTGTTATCGCGGGAGTCGGGACGGACGGTAAAGGCTACACCTTC	CASSVIAGVGTDGKGYTF
TRBV25-1	NA	TRBJ1-2	NA	TGTGCCAGCAGTGAGTGGCAGGGATTGGACTATGGCTACACCTTC	CASSEWQGLDYGYTF
TRBV10-3	NA	TRBJ2-7	TRBD2	TGTGCCATCAGTGAGGGACTAGCGGAGTTCTCCTACGAGCAGTACTTC	CAISEGLAEFSYEQYF
TRBV2	NA	TRBJ2-1	TRBD2	TGTGCCAGCAGTGAGGGTAGCGGGCTCCCCTACAATGAGCAGTTCTTC	CASSEGSGLPYNEQFF
TRBV10-2	NA	TRBJ2-5	NA	TGCGCCAGCAGTGAGTATGGGGCACAGCAAGAGACCCAGTACTTC	CASSEYGAQQETQYF
TRBV2	NA	TRBJ1-5	TRBD1	TGTGCCAGCAGTGGGAGACAGGGGTACGGTAGCAATCAGCCCCAGCATTTT	CASSGRQGYGSNQPQHF
TRBV28	NA	TRBJ2-5	TRBD1	TGTGCCAGCAGCGGGGACAGGGAGCCGACCCAAGAGACCCAGTACTTC	CASSGDREPTQETQYF
TRBV6-5	NA	TRBJ2-5	TRBD1	TGTGCCAGCAGTTACTGGGACAGGGGAGGCGCGGAGACCCAGTACTTC	CASSYWDRGGAETQYF
TRBV7-9	NA	TRBJ1-3	TRBD1	TGTGCCAGCAGCATAGGGGACAGTGCCTCTGGAAACACCATATATTTT	CASSIGDSASGNTIYF
TRBV7-9	once	TRBJ2-7	NA	TGTGCCAGCAGCCCCCGGGTAGGGGTGAGCGAGCAGTACTTC	CASSPRVGVSEQYF
TRBV29-1	NA	TRBJ1-1	NA	TGCAGCGTCCCACTCGGGGGGAACACTGAAGCTTTCTTT	CSVPLGGNTEAFF
TRBV7-6	NA	TRBJ2-2	TRBD1	TGTGCCAGCAGCTTAGCCGGGACAGCAAACACCGGGGAGCTGTTTTTT	CASSLAGTANTGELFF